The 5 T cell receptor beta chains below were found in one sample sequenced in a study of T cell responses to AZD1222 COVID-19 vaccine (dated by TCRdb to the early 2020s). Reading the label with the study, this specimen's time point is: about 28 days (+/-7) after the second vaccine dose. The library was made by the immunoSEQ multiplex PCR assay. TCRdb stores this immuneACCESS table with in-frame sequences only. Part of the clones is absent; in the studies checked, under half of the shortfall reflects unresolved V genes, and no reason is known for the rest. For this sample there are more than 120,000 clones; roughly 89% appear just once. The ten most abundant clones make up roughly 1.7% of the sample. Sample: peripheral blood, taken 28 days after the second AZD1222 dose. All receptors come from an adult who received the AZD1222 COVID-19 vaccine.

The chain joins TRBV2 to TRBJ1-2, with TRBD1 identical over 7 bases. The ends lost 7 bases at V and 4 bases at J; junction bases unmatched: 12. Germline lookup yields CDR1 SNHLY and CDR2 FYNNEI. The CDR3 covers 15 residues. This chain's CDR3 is CASTTTRRDSYGYTF. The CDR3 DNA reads TGTGCCAGCACCACAACGCGTCGGGACAGCTATGGCTACACCTTC.

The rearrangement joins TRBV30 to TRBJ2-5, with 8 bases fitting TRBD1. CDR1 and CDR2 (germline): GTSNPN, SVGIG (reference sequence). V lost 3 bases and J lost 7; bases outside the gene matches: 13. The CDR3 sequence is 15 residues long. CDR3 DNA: TGTGCCTGGAGGACCGGGACAGGAGACTTTGGGACCCAGTACTTC. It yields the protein CAWRTGTGDFGTQYF. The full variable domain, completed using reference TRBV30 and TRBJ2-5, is SQTIHQWPATLVQPVGSPLSLECTVEGTSNPNLYWYRQAAGRGLQLLFYSVGIGQISSEVPQNLSASRPQDRQFILSSKKLLLSDSGFYLCAWRTGTGDFGTQYFGPGTRLLVL.

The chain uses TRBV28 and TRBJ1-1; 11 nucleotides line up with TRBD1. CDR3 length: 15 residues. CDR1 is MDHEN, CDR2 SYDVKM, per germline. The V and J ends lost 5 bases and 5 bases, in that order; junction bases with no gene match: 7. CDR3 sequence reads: CASSPGQGAGTEAFF. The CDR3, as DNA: TGTGCCAGCAGTCCTGGACAGGGGGCTGGGACTGAAGCTTTCTTT. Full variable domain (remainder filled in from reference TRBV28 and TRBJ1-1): DVKVTQSSRYLVKRTGEKVFLECVQDMDHENMFWYRQDPGLGLRLIYFSYDVKMKEKGDIPEGYSVSREKKERFSLILESASTNQTSMYLCASSPGQGAGTEAFFGQGTRLTVV.

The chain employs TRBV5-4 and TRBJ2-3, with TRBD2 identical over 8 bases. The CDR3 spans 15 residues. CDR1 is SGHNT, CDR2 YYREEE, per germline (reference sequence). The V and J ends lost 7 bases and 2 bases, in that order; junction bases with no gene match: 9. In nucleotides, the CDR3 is TGTGCCAGCCGCCGGGGGGGCGTGAACACAGATACGCAGTATTTT. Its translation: CASRRGGVNTDTQYF.

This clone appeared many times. This CDR3 reads CATSDARTGANTGELFF. CDR3 DNA sequence: TGTGCCACCAGTGATGCGCGGACAGGGGCAAACACCGGGGAGCTGTTTTTT. The rearrangement joins TRBV24-1 to TRBJ2-2, with TRBD1 identical over 9 bases. Germline loops: CDR1 KGHDR, CDR2 SFDVKD. The CDR3 is 17 residues long. V trimming: 3 bases; J trimming: 2 bases; junction bases outside the gene matches: 6.